This TCR beta chain was found in a study of CD8+CD57+ T cells in acquired aplastic anemia. This clonotype has just one count. CDR3 and TCR beta VDJ profiling relied on genomic DNA as the template. Using its own MiXCR run on the reads, TCRdb lists one record per CDR3 protein. The table has about 200,000 distinct CDR3 sequences, 50% to 70% seen once; the top ten hold around 50%. The sequenced patients had an expansion of CD8+CD57+ cells seen by flow cytometry. Germline loops: CDR1 ENHRY, CDR2 SYGVKD. The CDR3 consists of 15 residues. V shed 7 bases and J 3 bases; nucleotides not matched to a gene: 10. The source is a human donor with aplastic anemia. The chain has TRBV10-3 and TRBJ2-3; TRBD2 matches at 7 bases. Sample: sorted CD4+, CD8+, or CD8+CD57+ T cells (not recorded which) from PBMCs. The CDR3 DNA reads as TGTGCCATCAAGTTGAGGCGGGAGTCGACAGATACGCAGTATTTT. Its translation: CAIKLRRESTDTQYF.